There are a few counts of the clone carrying this TCR beta chain. The antigen is undetermined. One junction end disagrees with the germline gene, perhaps due to a read error. The data were obtained in a study of response to subunit inactivated influenza vaccine. Regarding the study as a whole: It was the authors' suggestion that each seasonal influenza vaccination recruits few new T cells.

The CDR3 contains 13 residues. Germline values: CDR1 SEHNR, CDR2 FQNEAQ (reference sequence). MiXCR, applied by TCRdb to the RT-PCR reads, yields one record per CDR3 protein. The sample holds approximately 490,000 distinct CDR3 sequences, 6% to 9% seen once. This specimen was PBMCs from blood, taken about 23 months after vaccination. The chain is built from TRBV7-9 and TRBJ2-1; D remains unclear. The receptor was derived from a man aged 50 to 69 who received an inactivated influenza vaccine. The CDR3 reads CASRPDSNNEQFF. The CDR3, as DNA: TGTGCCAGCAGGCCCGACTCCAACAATGAGCAGTTCTTC.